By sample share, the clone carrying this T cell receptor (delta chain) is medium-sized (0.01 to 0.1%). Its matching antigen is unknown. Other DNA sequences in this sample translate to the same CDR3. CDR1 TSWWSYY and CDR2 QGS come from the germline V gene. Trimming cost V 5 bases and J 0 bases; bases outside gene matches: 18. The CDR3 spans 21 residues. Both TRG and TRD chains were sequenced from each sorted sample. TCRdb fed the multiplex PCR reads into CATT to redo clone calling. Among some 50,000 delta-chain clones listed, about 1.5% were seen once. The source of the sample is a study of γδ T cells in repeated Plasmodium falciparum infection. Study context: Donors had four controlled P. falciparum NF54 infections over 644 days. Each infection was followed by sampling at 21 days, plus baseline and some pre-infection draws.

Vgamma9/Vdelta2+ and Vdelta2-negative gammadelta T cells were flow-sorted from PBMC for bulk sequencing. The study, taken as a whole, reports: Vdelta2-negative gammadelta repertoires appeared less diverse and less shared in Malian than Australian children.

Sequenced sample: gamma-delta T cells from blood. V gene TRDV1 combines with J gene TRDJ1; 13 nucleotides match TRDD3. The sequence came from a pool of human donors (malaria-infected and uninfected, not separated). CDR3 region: CALGLTRRNNWGIRYTDKLIF. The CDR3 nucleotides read TGTGCTCTTGGGCTTACTCGACGTAATAACTGGGGGATACGGTACACCGATAAACTCATCTTT.